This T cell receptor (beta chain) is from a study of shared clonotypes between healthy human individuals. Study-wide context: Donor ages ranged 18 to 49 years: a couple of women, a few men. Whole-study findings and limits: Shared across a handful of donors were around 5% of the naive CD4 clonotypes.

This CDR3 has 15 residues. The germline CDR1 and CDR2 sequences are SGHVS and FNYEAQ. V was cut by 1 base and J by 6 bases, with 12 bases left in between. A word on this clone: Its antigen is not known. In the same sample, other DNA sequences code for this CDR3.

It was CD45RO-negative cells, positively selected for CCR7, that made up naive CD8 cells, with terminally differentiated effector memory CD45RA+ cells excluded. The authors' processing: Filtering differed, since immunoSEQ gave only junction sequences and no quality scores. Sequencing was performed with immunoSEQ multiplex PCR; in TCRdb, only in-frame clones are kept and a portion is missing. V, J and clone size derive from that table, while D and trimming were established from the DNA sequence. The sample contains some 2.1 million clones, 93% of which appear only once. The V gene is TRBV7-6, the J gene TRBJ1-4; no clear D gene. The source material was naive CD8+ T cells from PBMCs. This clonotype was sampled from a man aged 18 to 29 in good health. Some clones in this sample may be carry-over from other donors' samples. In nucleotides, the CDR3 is TGTGCCAGCAGCTTAGTTGGGGAGGACGATGAAAAACTGTTTTTT. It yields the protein CASSLVGEDDEKLFF.